A selection of T cell receptor beta chains follows, all from one sample in a study of CD8 T cells in Susac syndrome. TCRdb redid the calling of the immunoSEQ multiplex PCR reads with MiXCR, one entry per CDR3 protein. The sample yields about 140,000 distinct CDR3 sequences, approximately 95% seen once. Sequenced sample: CD4+ T cells from PBMCs. These receptors were collected from a human donor with multiple sclerosis. Both conserved end residues are part of each CDR3. The D gene is left open where the match is weak. Size values are once, few and many counts, or a class for expanded clones, and some rows have none.

v_gene,d_gene,abundance,j_gene,CDR3nt,CDR3aa
TRBV3-1,TRBD1,NA,TRBJ1-4,TGTGCCAGCAGCCGAGCTTGGGGACAGGGGTTTGAAAAACTGTTTTTT,CASSRAWGQGFEKLFF
TRBV12-3/TRBV12-4,TRBD1,NA,TRBJ2-2,TGTGCCAGCAGCCCGACGAAGACAGGGGGCACCGGGGAGCTGTTTTTT,CASSPTKTGGTGELFF
TRBV3-1,NA,NA,TRBJ1-1,TGTGCCAGCACCTCGACAGGGAACACTGAAGCTTTCTTT,CASTSTGNTEAFF
TRBV29-1,NA,NA,TRBJ2-5,TGCAGCGTTGAAGAGCACCAAGAGACCCAGTACTTC,CSVEEHQETQYF
TRBV30,NA,NA,TRBJ1-6,TGTGCCTGGAGTCCGGACACCAATAATTCACCCCTCCACTTT,CAWSPDTNNSPLHF
TRBV5-4,TRBD1,once,TRBJ1-6,TGTGCCAGCAGCCCCAAGACAGGGAAGAATTCACCCCTCCACTTT,CASSPKTGKNSPLHF
TRBV19,NA,NA,TRBJ1-2,TGTGCCAGTAGTATCGACAGACTACTTCTGGGCTACACCTTC,CASSIDRLLLGYTF
TRBV5-1,NA,once,TRBJ2-3,TGCGCCAGCAGCTTAAGAGGGGTCGAAACAGATACGCAGTATTTT,CASSLRGVETDTQYF
TRBV7-2,TRBD2,NA,TRBJ2-7,TGTGCCAGCAGCCCCGAAATGAGCGGGAAGCGGCAGTACTTC,CASSPEMSGKRQYF
TRBV9,NA,NA,TRBJ2-1,TGTGCCAGCAGCGTAGTTTACGGTCGGGAGCAGTTCTTC,CASSVVYGREQFF
TRBV15,NA,NA,TRBJ1-1,TGTGCCACCAGCCCTCCCCGGCCCAGGACACCTAACACTGAAGCTTTCTTT,CATSPPRPRTPNTEAFF
TRBV29-1,NA,NA,TRBJ2-7,TGCAGCGCCCCACATCCCGCGAGGAACGAGCAGTACTTC,CSAPHPARNEQYF
TRBV5-1,NA,NA,TRBJ1-1,TGCGCCAGCAGCTCCAAACAGGGTACGAACACTGAAGCTTTCTTT,CASSSKQGTNTEAFF
TRBV2,TRBD1,NA,TRBJ2-1,TGTGCCAGCAGTAGGAACAGGGGGTCGTCCTACAATGAGCAGTTCTTC,CASSRNRGSSYNEQFF
TRBV29-1,NA,NA,TRBJ1-1,TGCAGCGTCGGGGGGAAGATGAACACTGAAGCTTTCTTT,CSVGGKMNTEAFF
TRBV6-5,NA,NA,TRBJ2-1,TGTGCCAGCAGTTACTCGGGCAGGGTCCAGCAAGACAATGAGCAGTTCTTC,CASSYSGRVQQDNEQFF
TRBV15,TRBD2,NA,TRBJ2-1,TGTGCCACCAGCAGAGCGTTAGCGGGGGCGACTATGAATGAGCAGTTCTTC,CATSRALAGATMNEQFF
TRBV9,TRBD2,NA,TRBJ2-3,TGTGCCAGCAGCGTAGGACTAGCGGACTACACAGATACGCAGTATTTT,CASSVGLADYTDTQYF
TRBV3-1,NA,NA,TRBJ2-5,TGTGCCAGCAGCCAGAGGTCAGCCCAAGAGACCCAGTACTTC,CASSQRSAQETQYF
TRBV30,NA,once,TRBJ2-2,TGTGCCTGGACGGGCTTTAACACCGGGGAGCTGTTTTTT,CAWTGFNTGELFF
TRBV14,TRBD1,NA,TRBJ1-1,TGTGCCAGCAGCCCGTGGGACAGGGGGCTTAACACTGAAGCTTTCTTT,CASSPWDRGLNTEAFF
TRBV30,TRBD1,NA,TRBJ2-7,TGTGCCTGTACCATCCGGGACAGGGCCCGCGAGCAGTACTTC,CACTIRDRAREQYF
TRBV6-1,NA,few,TRBJ2-7,TGTGCCAGCAGTGAATCAGTCTACTACGAGCAGTACTTC,CASSESVYYEQYF
TRBV28,NA,NA,TRBJ1-5,TGTGCCAGCAGTTTCCCGGTTAACAATCAGCCCCAGCATTTT,CASSFPVNNQPQHF
TRBV3-1,TRBD1,NA,TRBJ1-1,TGTGCCAGCAGCCCGGGACAGGGAAACACTGAAGCTTTCTTT,CASSPGQGNTEAFF
TRBV7-9,TRBD2,NA,TRBJ2-7,TGTGCCAGCAGCCGGACTAGCGGAGACTACGAGCAGTACTTC,CASSRTSGDYEQYF
TRBV14,NA,NA,TRBJ1-1,TGTGCCAGCAGCCAGGGGCACACTGAAGCTTTCTTT,CASSQGHTEAFF
TRBV3-1,TRBD2,once,TRBJ2-3,TGTGCCAGCAGCACTAGCGGGACTATGGCAGATACGCAGTATTTT,CASSTSGTMADTQYF
TRBV7-7,NA,NA,TRBJ2-1,TGTGCCAGCAGCTTAGCTTTCGCCAGGACCTACAATGAGCAGTTCTTC,CASSLAFARTYNEQFF
TRBV9,TRBD1,NA,TRBJ2-5,TGTGCCAGCAGCGTAGATTGGGGACAGGGCGCCCGGGCCCAGTACTTC,CASSVDWGQGARAQYF
TRBV7-2,TRBD2,NA,TRBJ2-7,TGTGCCAGCAGCTTAGGGGGGACTAGCGCCTCCTACGAGCAGTACTTC,CASSLGGTSASYEQYF
TRBV25-1,NA,few,TRBJ1-1,TGTGCCAGCAGTGGGGTAAACACTGAAGCTTTCTTT,CASSGVNTEAFF
TRBV15,NA,NA,TRBJ2-1,TGTGCCACCAGCAGAGATTCCGACAATGAGCAGTTCTTC,CATSRDSDNEQFF
TRBV29-1,NA,NA,TRBJ2-7,TGCAGCGTTGAGAAAGCCAACTACGAGCAGTACTTC,CSVEKANYEQYF
TRBV12-3/TRBV12-4,NA,NA,TRBJ1-5,TGTGCCAGCAGTTTAGAGGAGAATCAGCCCCAGCATTTT,CASSLEENQPQHF